The T cell receptor beta chain described here comes from a study of shared clonotypes between healthy human individuals. Assay: immunoSEQ multiplex PCR; the TCRdb copy retains only in-frame clones and omits some. The table lists more than 2 million clones, roughly 95% of them singletons, with more than 1.5% in the top ten. Naive CD8 isolation took CD45RO-negative cells positively selected for CCR7 and excluded terminally differentiated effector memory CD45RA+ cells. Points on this clone: Its antigen is undetermined.

V was pared by 1 base and J by 3 bases, with 1 base between. The germline V gene has CDR1 DFQATT and CDR2 SNEGSKA (reference sequence). The CDR3 is 11 residues long. Study-wide points: Rarefaction indicated that sorted-subset sequencing remained incomplete although depth was large.

V is TRBV20-1 and J is TRBJ1-3; D is uncertain. This TCR derives from a man aged 18 to 35 in good health. Some clones in this sample may be carry-over from other donors' samples. Sample: naive CD8+ T cells from PBMCs. The CDR3 spells CSARGGNTIYF. The CDR3 region has the DNA TGCAGTGCTAGAGGTGGAAACACCATATATTTT.